This record concerns one T cell receptor beta chain sequence. The specificity of this receptor is unknown. Base qualities are not provided; no much larger clone lies one nucleotide away. Patients with a history of autoimmune disease or receiving systemic immunosuppression were excluded from the trial. Peripheral blood for TCR sequencing was drawn from every dose cohort at baseline, at cycle 4 day 1 and at cycle 7 day 1. The samples were drawn from a first-in-human, open-label, multicenter phase I dose-escalation trial of ivuxolimab. Adults with locally advanced or metastatic head and neck squamous cell, hepatocellular, melanoma or renal cell carcinoma were enrolled in the trial. Before TCR sequencing, CD4+ T cells and CD8+ T cells from peripheral blood were sorted into separate populations. From cysteine to phenylalanine, the CDR3 is 13 amino acids long. The entry retains the CDR3 DNA only, 39 bases that are in frame from base 1. The germline V gene encodes CDR1 GTSNPN and CDR2 SVGIG (reference sequence). Trimmed from V: 4 bases; trimmed from J: 4 bases; junction bases lacking a gene match: 6.

This sample is part of a study of OX40 agonist ivuxolimab in advanced cancers. Looking at the study overall: Ivuxolimab was an agonistic, fully human IgG2 monoclonal antibody directed against OX40 (CD134), a costimulatory receptor. Intravenous ivuxolimab was administered to patients every 2 weeks at six dose levels: 0.01, 0.1, 0.3, 1.5, 3 and 10 mg/kg. The paper covers the monotherapy dose-escalation part of the phase I ivuxolimab trial, which included N ≈ 57 patients. Peripheral TCRbeta sequencing was intended to test whether TCR sequence diversity was altered and clonal T-cell expansion was caused by ivuxolimab. In the dose-escalation cohort, 82.7% of patients were male, and the mean age was approximately 60 years, with a range of 23 to 79. Partial responses occurred in three dose-escalation patients, of whom one had hepatocellular carcinoma and two had cutaneous melanoma. Patients were allowed to have had prior anti-PD-1, anti-PD-L1 or anti-CTLA-4 therapy, and 30% to 40% of the dose-escalation patients had previously received checkpoint inhibitors. Of the approximately 50 dose-escalation patients, hepatocellular carcinoma was present in around 19, melanoma in roughly 15, renal cell carcinoma in 9 and head and neck cancer in 9. Results the study describes overall, beyond this receptor: After ivuxolimab, expanded clones were on average more numerous among CD8+ T cells than among CD4+ T cells. At doses from 0.1 to 3.0 mg/kg, clonal expansion was seen in both CD4+ and CD8+ blood T cells between baseline and week 6. Low levels of normalized T-cell clonal expansion were also seen in some patients who did not respond. In the 0.1-3.0 mg/kg groups, partial responders had among the lowest normalized peripheral clonal expansion, particularly in CD8+ T cells. The antigen specificity of the clonally expanded peripheral T cells was not determined.

Genomic DNA was extracted from sorted cells for sequencing of the TCRbeta CDR3 region. TCRbeta CDR3 regions were sequenced using the immunoSEQ Assay. TCRdb retrieved this table from immuneACCESS and kept in-frame rearrangements only. Not all clones are present; in checked studies, unresolved V genes account for under half, and no reason is known for the remainder. The sample table shows tens of thousands of clones, and 85% to 90% are seen once. The ten biggest clones cover about 5% of the sample. Recombination joined TRBV30 with TRBJ1-2; the central 7 bases match TRBD1. The origin of this receptor is an adult with an advanced solid tumor such as melanoma, head and neck, liver or kidney cancer. The specimen comprised CD4+ or CD8+ T cells sorted from blood, sampled in a trial of the OX40 agonist ivuxolimab. The bases are TGTGCCTGGAATTCAGGGGGGAGCTATGGCTACACCTTC. This yields the protein CAWNSGGSYGYTF.